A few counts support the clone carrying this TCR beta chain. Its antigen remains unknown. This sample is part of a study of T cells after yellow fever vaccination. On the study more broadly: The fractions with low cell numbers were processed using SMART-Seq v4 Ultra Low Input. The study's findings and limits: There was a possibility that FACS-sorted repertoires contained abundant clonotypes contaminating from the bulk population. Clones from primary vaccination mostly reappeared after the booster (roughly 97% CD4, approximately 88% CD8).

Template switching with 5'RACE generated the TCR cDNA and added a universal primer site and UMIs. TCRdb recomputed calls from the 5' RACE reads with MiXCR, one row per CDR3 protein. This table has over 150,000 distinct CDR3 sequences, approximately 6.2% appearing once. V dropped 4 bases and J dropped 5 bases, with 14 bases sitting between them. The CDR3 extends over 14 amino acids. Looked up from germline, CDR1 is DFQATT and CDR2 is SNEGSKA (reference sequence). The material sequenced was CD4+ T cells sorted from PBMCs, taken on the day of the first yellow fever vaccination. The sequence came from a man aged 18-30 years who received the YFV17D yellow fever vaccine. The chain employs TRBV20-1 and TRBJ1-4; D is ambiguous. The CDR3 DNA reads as TGCAGTGCTACCCGGCCTCAGCCAAATGAAAAACTGTTTTTT. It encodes CSATRPQPNEKLFF.